These 20 T cell receptor beta chains share one sample of origin, sequenced in a study of brain T cells in children with intractable seizures. Produced via immunoSEQ multiplex PCR; TCRdb's table is partial and in-frame only. The table shows under 150,000 clones, with 94% occurring only once. This specimen was peripheral blood, taken at surgery. These receptors were obtained from a boy under three years old with hemimegalencephaly and intractable seizures.

The chain employs TRBV29-1 and TRBJ2-1; 10 nucleotides match TRBD2. The CDR3 loop spans 15 amino acids. V trimming: 4 bases; J trimming: 4 bases; junction bases outside the gene matches: 7. Germline V gives CDR1 SQVTM, CDR2 ANQGSEA. The CDR3 spells CSVVRLAGVYNEQFF. CDR3 nucleotide sequence: TGCAGCGTTGTGCGGCTAGCGGGGGTGTACAATGAGCAGTTCTTC.

The chain carries TRBV11-2 and TRBJ2-3; D perhaps matches TRBD2 (6 bases). Looked up from germline, CDR1 is SGHAT and CDR2 is FQNNGV. V gave up 5 bases and J gave up 1 base, with 13 bases separating them. The CDR3 is made up of 15 amino acids. This CDR3 reads CASSPAGPRTDTQYF. In DNA, the CDR3 is TGTGCCAGCAGCCCCGCGGGGCCCCGCACAGATACGCAGTATTTT.

The chain joins TRBV4-3 to TRBJ2-1; TRBD2 matches at 9 bases. V lost 1 base, J lost 7 bases, and 11 bases stayed unmatched. Per germline, CDR1 LGHNA and CDR2 YSLEER. This CDR3 is 17 amino acids long. CDR3 nucleotides: TGCGCCAGCAGCCAAGTTCGGGCTAGCGGGAATGGGAATGAGCAGTTCTTC. Protein: CASSQVRASGNGNEQFF.

The chain employs TRBV4-2 and TRBJ2-3; D remains ambiguous. Trimming removed 0 bases from V and 2 bases from J, with 9 bases in between. The CDR3 runs to 15 residues. CDR1 and CDR2 (germline): LGHNA, YNFKEQ. The DNA for the CDR3 is TGTGCCAGCAGCCAAGAGGCCAGATTCACAGATACGCAGTATTTT. It codes for CASSQEARFTDTQYF.

The CDR3, as DNA: TGTGCCAGTAGTCTCCGAGCGAGGGGCCAGCCCCAGCATTTT. Its translation: CASSLRARGQPQHF. The V call is TRBV19, the J call TRBJ1-5; D is possibly TRBD1 (5 bases). The CDR3 length is 14 residues. V was pared by 5 bases and J by 7 bases, with 15 bases between. Germline loops: CDR1 LNHDA, CDR2 SQIVND (reference sequence).

The chain has TRBV12-5 and TRBJ2-1; D gene unclear. Deletions cut 2 bases from V and 5 bases from J, with 4 bases between. The CDR3 runs 12 residues. The germline V gene has CDR1 LGHNT and CDR2 FRNRAP. The CDR3 coding sequence is TGTGCTAGTGGTTTGAGCCACAATGAGCAGTTCTTC. This translates into CASGLSHNEQFF.

This clone was detected a few times. The chain employs TRBV27 and TRBJ1-5, with unresolved D. The V gene lost 2 bases and the J gene lost 4 bases, with 3 bases spanning the gap. The CDR3 extends over 12 amino acids. Germline V gene sequence: CDR1 MNHEY, CDR2 SMNVEV (reference sequence). CDR3 in amino acids: CASSLPNQPQHF. Written as DNA, the CDR3 is TGTGCCAGCAGTTTACCGAATCAGCCCCAGCATTTT.

Comment on this clone: One junction end does not reproduce the germline sequence, and a read error may be involved. V and J are TRBV15 and TRBJ2-5; D unclear. CDR3 length equals 13 residues. The germline gives CDR1 LNHNV, CDR2 YYDKDF (reference sequence). The CDR3 loop reads CATSSGFPYPRDF. CDR3 nucleotide sequence: TGTGCCACCAGCAGTGGATTCCCCTACCCGAGAGACTTC.

This chain links TRBV19 with TRBJ2-1; no definite D call. The CDR3 runs 14 residues. Trimming took off 3 bases at V and 0 bases at J, with 6 bases between the two ends. From germline, CDR1 is LNHDA and CDR2 SQIVND (reference sequence). The chain's CDR3 is CASSMQSSYNEQFF. The CDR3 DNA follows: TGTGCCAGTAGTATGCAGAGCTCCTACAATGAGCAGTTCTTC.

The chain is built from TRBV28 and TRBJ1-5, with unresolved D. V was shortened by 6 bases and J by 4 bases, with 13 bases between the two germline ends. This CDR3 region has 14 residues. Germline assignment: CDR1 MDHEN and CDR2 SYDVKM. The CDR3 loop is CASSSPSMNQPQHF. CDR3 bases: TGTGCCAGCAGCTCCCCAAGTATGAATCAGCCCCAGCATTTT. The full variable domain, rest sourced from reference TRBV28 and TRBJ1-5, is DVKVTQSSRYLVKRTGEKVFLECVQDMDHENMFWYRQDPGLGLRLIYFSYDVKMKEKGDIPEGYSVSREKKERFSLILESASTNQTSMYLCASSSPSMNQPQHFGDGTRLSIL.

The chain is built from TRBV6-1 and TRBJ1-6, with D unresolved. Looked up from germline, CDR1 is MNHNS and CDR2 is SASEGT. There are 15 residues in the CDR3. The V gene lost 2 bases and the J gene lost 10 bases, with 15 bases spanning the gap. The DNA of the CDR3 is TGTGCCAGCAGTGAATGGGCCGGGGTGGGCTCACCCCTCCACTTT. Amino acids: CASSEWAGVGSPLHF.

The chain is built from TRBV11-3 and TRBJ2-5; D uncertain. V lost 5 bases and J 4 bases, leaving 11 bases between the germline ends. The length of the CDR3 is 13 residues. Looked up from germline, CDR1 is SGHNT and CDR2 is YENEEA. The CDR3 spells CASSRTQVETQYF. The CDR3 nucleotides are TGTGCCAGCAGCCGGACCCAAGTAGAGACCCAGTACTTC.

This clone was found a few times. The rearrangement joins TRBV28 to TRBJ1-3; D remains unclear. The germline CDR1 and CDR2 sequences are MDHEN and SYDVKM. Trimming took off 3 bases at V and 0 bases at J, with 3 bases between the two ends. The CDR3 is 13 amino acids. The CDR3 sequence is CASSFGSGNTIYF. CDR3 DNA: TGTGCCAGCAGTTTCGGCTCTGGAAACACCATATATTTT.

The CDR3 sequence is CASSHPGRYNSPLHF. CDR3 DNA: TGTGCCAGCAGCCACCCGGGACGGTATAATTCACCCCTCCACTTT. This rearrangement joins TRBV27 to TRBJ1-6, with D possibly matching TRBD1 (5 bases). V gave up 6 bases and J gave up 4 bases, with 13 bases separating them. The CDR3 runs to 15 residues. Germline V gene lookup returns CDR1 MNHEY and CDR2 SMNVEV (reference sequence).

The chain joins TRBV28 to TRBJ2-7; D is possibly TRBD1 (5 bases). V lost 11 bases and J 2 bases, leaving 13 bases between the germline ends. Germline CDR1 reads MDHEN; CDR2 reads SYDVKM. CDR3 length equals 12 residues. The CDR3 region is CAGQSGTYEQYF. CDR3 bases: TGTGCCGGGCAATCAGGGACCTACGAGCAGTACTTC. Using reference TRBV28 and TRBJ2-7 for the parts outside the CDR3, the full variable domain is DVKVTQSSRYLVKRTGEKVFLECVQDMDHENMFWYRQDPGLGLRLIYFSYDVKMKEKGDIPEGYSVSREKKERFSLILESASTNQTSMYLCAGQSGTYEQYFGPGTRLTVT.

The chain is built from TRBV28 and TRBJ2-1, with TRBD1 matching over 7 bases. There are 14 residues in the CDR3. The V segment lost 5 bases and the J segment 0 bases; nucleotides outside the gene matches: 1. Per germline, CDR1 MDHEN and CDR2 SYDVKM. DNA of the CDR3: TGTGCCAGCAGTAGGGACAGCTCCTACAATGAGCAGTTCTTC. Translated: CASSRDSSYNEQFF.

The chain uses TRBV2 and TRBJ2-7; 9 positions match TRBD1. The CDR3 sequence is 16 residues long. The V segment lost 2 bases and the J segment 2 bases; nucleotides outside the gene matches: 7. CDR1 is SNHLY, CDR2 FYNNEI, per germline. In DNA form, the CDR3 reads TGTGCCAGCAGTGAATTAGGGACAGGGCAAACCTACGAGCAGTACTTC. Residues: CASSELGTGQTYEQYF.

V is TRBV29-1 and J is TRBJ2-2; D unclear. V dropped 4 bases and J dropped 7 bases, with 13 bases sitting between them. CDR1 and CDR2 from the germline V gene are SQVTM and ANQGSEA. This CDR3 region has 13 residues. Here the CDR3 reads CSVGMSQGGELFF. DNA of the CDR3: TGCAGCGTTGGAATGTCCCAAGGCGGGGAGCTGTTTTTT.

CDR3 bases: TGTGCCAGCAGTGAAATTGGGAGCGGATACGAGCAGTACTTC. Residues: CASSEIGSGYEQYF. The V gene is TRBV25-1, the J gene TRBJ2-7, with D possibly TRBD2 on 5 matching bases. This CDR3 contains 14 residues. V lost 2 bases and J lost 4, with 12 bases in between. CDR1 is MGHDK and CDR2 is SYGVNS in the germline V gene.

The chain recombines TRBV28 with TRBJ1-5, with TRBD1 identical over 7 bases. The J segment lost 7 bases and the V segment lost 6 bases, leaving 12 bases of the junction unmatched. Germline V gene lookup returns CDR1 MDHEN and CDR2 SYDVKM. The CDR3 contains 15 residues. The CDR3 sequence: CASREPTGWYQPQHF. The CDR3, as DNA: TGTGCCAGCAGGGAACCGACAGGGTGGTACCAGCCCCAGCATTTT. Full variable domain (remainder filled in from reference TRBV28 and TRBJ1-5): DVKVTQSSRYLVKRTGEKVFLECVQDMDHENMFWYRQDPGLGLRLIYFSYDVKMKEKGDIPEGYSVSREKKERFSLILESASTNQTSMYLCASREPTGWYQPQHFGDGTRLSIL.